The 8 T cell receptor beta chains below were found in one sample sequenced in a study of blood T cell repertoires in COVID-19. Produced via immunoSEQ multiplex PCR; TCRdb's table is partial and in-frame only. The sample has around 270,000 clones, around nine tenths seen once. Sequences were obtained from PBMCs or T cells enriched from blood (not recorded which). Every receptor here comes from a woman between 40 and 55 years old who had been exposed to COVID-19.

CDR3 DNA: TGCGCCAGCAGCTTGGCGGGTCCCGGGGAGCTGTTTTTT. Encoded protein: CASSLAGPGELFF. The chain carries TRBV5-1 and TRBJ2-2; D is undetermined. The germline V gene has CDR1 SGHRS and CDR2 YFSETQ. The CDR3 has 13 amino acids. The V end was cut by 0 bases, the J end by 6 bases, with 6 bases between.

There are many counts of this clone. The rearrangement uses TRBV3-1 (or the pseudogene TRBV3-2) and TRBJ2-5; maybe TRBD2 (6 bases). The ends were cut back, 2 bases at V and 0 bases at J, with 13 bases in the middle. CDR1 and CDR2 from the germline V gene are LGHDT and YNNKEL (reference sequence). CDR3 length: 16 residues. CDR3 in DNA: TGTGCCAGCAGCCAACCCCGGGAGTTATACCAAGAGACCCAGTACTTC. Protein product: CASSQPRELYQETQYF.

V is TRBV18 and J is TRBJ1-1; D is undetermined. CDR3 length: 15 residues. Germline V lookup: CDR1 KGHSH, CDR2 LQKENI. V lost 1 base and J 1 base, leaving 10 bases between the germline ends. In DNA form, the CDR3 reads TGTGCCAGCTCACCACGGGAGTTGCGGAACACTGAAGCTTTCTTT. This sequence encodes CASSPRELRNTEAFF. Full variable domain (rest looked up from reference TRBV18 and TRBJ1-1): NAGVMQNPRHLVRRRGQEARLRCSPMKGHSHVYWYRQLPEEGLKFMVYLQKENIIDESGMPKERFSAEFPKEGPSILRIQQVVRGDSAAYFCASSPRELRNTEAFFGQGTRLTVV.

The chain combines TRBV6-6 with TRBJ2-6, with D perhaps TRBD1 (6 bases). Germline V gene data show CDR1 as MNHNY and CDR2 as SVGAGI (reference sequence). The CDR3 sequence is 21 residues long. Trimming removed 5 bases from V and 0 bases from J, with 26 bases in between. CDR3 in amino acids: CASSPRNRVPIRSSGANVLTF. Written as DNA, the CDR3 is TGTGCCAGCAGTCCCCGCAACAGGGTACCAATCCGCAGCTCTGGGGCCAACGTCCTGACTTTC.

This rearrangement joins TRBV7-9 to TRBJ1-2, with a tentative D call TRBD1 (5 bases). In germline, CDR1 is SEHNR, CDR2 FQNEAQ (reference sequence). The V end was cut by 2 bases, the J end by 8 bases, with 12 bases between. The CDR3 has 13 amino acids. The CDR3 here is CASSLSGGEGYTF. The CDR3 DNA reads TGTGCCAGCAGCTTATCGGGGGGAGAAGGCTACACCTTC.

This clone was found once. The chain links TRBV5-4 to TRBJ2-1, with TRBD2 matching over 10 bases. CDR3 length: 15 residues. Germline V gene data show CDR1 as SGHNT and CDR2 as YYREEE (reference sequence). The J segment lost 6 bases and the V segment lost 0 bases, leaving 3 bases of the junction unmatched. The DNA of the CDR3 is TGTGCCAGCAGCTTGGCGGGACTAGCGTTCAATGAGCAGTTCTTC. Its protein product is CASSLAGLAFNEQFF.

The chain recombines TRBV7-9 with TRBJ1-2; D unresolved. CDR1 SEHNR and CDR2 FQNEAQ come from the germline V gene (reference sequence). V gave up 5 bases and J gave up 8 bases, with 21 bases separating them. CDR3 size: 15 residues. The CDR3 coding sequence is TGTGCCAGCAGCCAGCTGGAGGTGGGCAGGTTGGGCTACACCTTC. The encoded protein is CASSQLEVGRLGYTF.

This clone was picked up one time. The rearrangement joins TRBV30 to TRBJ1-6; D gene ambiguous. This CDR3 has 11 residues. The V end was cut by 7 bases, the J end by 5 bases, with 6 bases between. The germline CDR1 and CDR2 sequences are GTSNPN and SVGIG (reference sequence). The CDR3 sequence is CALSDNSPLHF. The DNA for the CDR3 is TGTGCCTTAAGCGATAATTCACCCCTCCACTTT.